This TCR beta chain derives from a study of blood T cell repertoires in COVID-19. Turning to the study itself: Material from acute and convalescent COVID-19 was sourced from the United States, Italy and Spain.

Per the original methods: Reference gene primers were amplified, and this amplification served to estimate nucleated cell counts. Some clones are missing from TCRdb's copy, which holds only in-frame ones; the method was immunoSEQ multiplex PCR. V, J and clone size were drawn from that table, and D and trimming were deduced from the DNA. The sample comprises about 380,000 clones, roughly 91% of which are singletons, and 1.2% rests with the top ten. Participant-reported clinical history was the basis for cohort assignment. Two negative PCRs, clearance, or symptom resolution had been documented for recovered Cohort 3 donors. Sequencing was done on a sample of PBMCs or T cells enriched from blood (not recorded which). This TCR came from a woman aged 18 to 35 who had recovered from COVID-19.

CDR3 DNA: TGTGCCAGTAGTATAATAGCCCGAGGGTCCGGGGAGCTGTTTTTT. It is translated as CASSIIARGSGELFF. This chain links TRBV19 with TRBJ2-2; possibly TRBD2 for D (5 bases). CDR3 length: 15 amino acids. Germline V gene lookup returns CDR1 LNHDA and CDR2 SQIVND (reference sequence). The V end was cut by 2 bases, the J end by 6 bases, with 13 bases between. The full variable domain, with the rest looked up from reference TRBV19 and TRBJ2-2, is DGGITQSPKYLFRKEGQNVTLSCEQNLNHDAMYWYRQDPGQGLRLIYYSQIVNDFQKGDIAEGYSVSREKKESFPLTVTSAQKNPTAFYLCASSIIARGSGELFFGEGSRLTVL.